This T cell receptor (beta chain) was recorded in a study of blood T cell repertoires in COVID-19. Study background: Specimens from acute and convalescent COVID-19 originated in the United States, Italy and Spain. Sources were T cells, B-cell-depleted T cells, or PBMCs; the material itself was cDNA or gDNA.

Authors' analysis steps: Using reference gene primer amplification, nucleated cell counts were estimated. Clones were read by immunoSEQ multiplex PCR, and TCRdb kept only the in-frame ones, dropping some. Clone size and the V and J calls come from that table; the DNA yielded D and trimming. The data hold about 380,000 clones, with less than 85% observed a single time. Per the germline V gene, CDR1 is MGHRA and CDR2 is YSYEKL. With 4 bases clipped from V and 1 base from J, the junction kept 10 bases outside the gene matches. This CDR3 spans 16 amino acids. The TCR sequence derives from a woman aged 18-29 years with acute or convalescent COVID-19. The sample comprised peripheral blood. V gene TRBV4-1 combines with J gene TRBJ2-7, with TRBD1 identical over 7 bases. CDR3 residues: CASSRKTGQESYEQYF. The CDR3 coding sequence is TGCGCCAGCAGCCGCAAGACCGGACAGGAATCCTACGAGCAGTACTTC.